Below, 16 T cell receptor beta chains from the same sample are listed, as sequenced in a study of blood T cell repertoires in COVID-19. Data came from immunoSEQ multiplex PCR; TCRdb stores just in-frame clones and leaves some out. The sample carries about 140,000 clones, 70% to 90% recorded once. The sequencing input was peripheral blood. These TCRs come from a middle-aged man with acute or convalescent COVID-19.

This chain links TRBV4-2 with TRBJ2-5, with a tentative D call TRBD2 (5 bases). Germline values: CDR1 LGHNA, CDR2 YNFKEQ. The CDR3 is made up of 15 amino acids. V lost 1 base to trimming and J lost 5 bases, with 14 bases between them. This CDR3 reads CASSQGETSRETQYF. The CDR3 DNA sequence: TGTGCCAGCAGCCAAGGGGAGACTTCTAGGGAGACCCAGTACTTC.

The V call is TRBV19, the J call TRBJ2-5; 9 bases align to TRBD1. The CDR3 covers 16 residues. J lost 5 bases, V lost 1 base, and 8 bases had no gene match. Germline CDR1 LNHDA, CDR2 SQIVND (reference sequence). The CDR3 reads CASSIALTGGRETQYF. DNA for the CDR3: TGTGCCAGTAGTATAGCTCTAACAGGGGGCAGGGAGACCCAGTACTTC.

The rearrangement uses TRBV3-1 (or the pseudogene TRBV3-2) and TRBJ2-3; D not certain. The CDR3 has 13 residues. Germline-derived CDR1 and CDR2 are LGHDT and YNNKEL (reference sequence). Trimming took 1 base from V and 4 from J, leaving 6 bases between them. CDR3 nucleotide sequence: TGTGCCAGCAGCCAAGGTACACCAGATACGCAGTATTTT. The encoded protein is CASSQGTPDTQYF.

The V and J genes are TRBV19 and TRBJ2-3; D might be TRBD2 (7 bases). V lost 7 bases and J 7 bases, leaving 27 bases between the germline ends. The germline CDR1 and CDR2 sequences are LNHDA and SQIVND (reference sequence). The CDR3 is 17 residues long. The CDR3 is CASTRGGGRKPTHTQYF. In DNA, the CDR3 is TGTGCCAGTACCCGAGGGGGGGGGCGGAAGCCCACGCATACGCAGTATTTT.

This CDR3 is CASSPGQETFWSSTDTQYF. CDR3 DNA sequence: TGTGCCAGCAGCCCCGGACAGGAAACCTTCTGGTCTAGCACAGATACGCAGTATTTT. The rearrangement links TRBV3-1 (or the pseudogene TRBV3-2) to TRBJ2-3, with TRBD1 matching over 7 bases. This CDR3 comprises 19 residues. J was trimmed by 0 bases and V by 4 bases; bases with no gene match: 16. Germline-derived CDR1 and CDR2 are LGHDT and YNNKEL (reference sequence).

The rearrangement joins TRBV6-5 to TRBJ2-1, with D possibly matching TRBD2 (5 bases). CDR1 is MNHEY and CDR2 is SVGAGI in the germline V gene. V was cut by 0 bases and J by 1 base, with 7 bases left in between. This CDR3 spans 15 amino acids. CDR3 region: CASSYSRESYNEQFF. The CDR3 DNA is TGTGCCAGCAGTTACTCGAGGGAGTCCTACAATGAGCAGTTCTTC.

The chain combines TRBV2 with TRBJ2-1, with 9 bases fitting TRBD2. Germline CDR1 SNHLY, CDR2 FYNNEI. The CDR3 consists of 15 residues. V was clipped by 3 bases and J by 5 bases; unmatched bases: 5. CDR3 loop: CASSERLAAHNEQFF. The CDR3 nucleotides are TGTGCCAGCAGTGAGCGACTAGCGGCCCACAATGAGCAGTTCTTC.

The gene calls are TRBV10-3 and TRBJ2-3; weak D call: TRBD1 (6 bases). Germline CDR1 is ENHRY and CDR2 is SYGVKD. The CDR3 totals 14 residues. The ends were cut back, 7 bases at V and 1 base at J, with 12 bases in the middle. The CDR3 is CAIKTGSGTDTQYF. The DNA of the CDR3 is TGTGCCATCAAAACAGGGAGCGGCACAGATACGCAGTATTTT.

The chain joins TRBV10-3 to TRBJ2-7; D might be TRBD2 (6 bases). With 10 bases removed from V and 0 bases from J, the gap between germline ends came to 13 bases. There are 13 residues in the CDR3. Per germline, CDR1 ENHRY and CDR2 SYGVKD. CDR3: CATFAGNSYEQYF. CDR3 nucleotides: TGTGCCACTTTCGCGGGGAACTCCTACGAGCAGTACTTC.

The genes are TRBV10-3 and TRBJ2-5, with D possibly matching TRBD2 (6 bases). The CDR3 extends over 15 amino acids. V lost 2 bases and J 5 bases, leaving 15 bases between the germline ends. CDR1 and CDR2 (germline): ENHRY, SYGVKD. CDR3 DNA sequence: TGTGCCATCAGTGAGCTGGGGTCGGCGGGGGAGACCCAGTACTTC. Translating gives CAISELGSAGETQYF.

V usage is TRBV4-1 and J usage is TRBJ2-3; TRBD2 aligns across 13 bases. The CDR3 extends over 16 amino acids. Germline V CDR1 and CDR2: MGHRA, YSYEKL. The J segment lost 5 bases and the V segment lost 4 bases, leaving 6 bases of the junction unmatched. CDR3: CASSRGTSGEKDTQYF. The DNA for the CDR3 is TGCGCCAGCAGCCGGGGGACTAGCGGGGAGAAAGATACGCAGTATTTT.

The chain carries TRBV11-1 and TRBJ1-5; D remains ambiguous. The CDR3 runs 13 residues. Trimming pared 5 bases from V and 6 bases from J, leaving 11 bases between. Germline CDR1 is SGHAT and CDR2 is FQDESV (reference sequence). The CDR3 coding sequence is TGTGCCAGCAGCGCGGAAGAGGGTCAGCCCCAGCATTTT. It translates to CASSAEEGQPQHF.

The gene calls are TRBV9 and TRBJ2-2; 9 bases align to TRBD2. V gave up 0 bases and J gave up 7 bases; unmatched junction bases: 13. The germline CDR1 and CDR2 sequences are SGDLS and YYNGEE. The CDR3 is made up of 18 amino acids. Here the CDR3 DNA reads TGTGCCAGCAGCGTAGTGGCGGGAGGGCCAAATACGGGCGGGGAGCTGTTTTTT. Its protein product is CASSVVAGGPNTGGELFF.

As DNA, the CDR3 is TGTGCCAGCAGCTTGACTAGCGGGAGTTTCTACGAGCAGTACTTC. This codes for CASSLTSGSFYEQYF. The rearrangement links TRBV11-3 to TRBJ2-7; 12 bases match TRBD2. CDR1 and CDR2 (germline): SGHNT, YENEEA. The CDR3 is 15 amino acids. After removal of 3 bases from V and 3 bases from J, the junction contained 3 bases not matched to a gene.

This rearrangement joins TRBV7-3 to TRBJ2-1, with unresolved D. This CDR3 is 15 amino acids long. V lost 2 bases, J lost 0 bases, and 8 bases lay in between. Looked up from germline, CDR1 is SGHTA and CDR2 is FQGTGA. The CDR3 nucleotides read TGTGCCAGCAGCTTAGGAGCGAACTCCTACAATGAGCAGTTCTTC. It encodes CASSLGANSYNEQFF.

The rearrangement joins TRBV11-3 to TRBJ2-7; D gene uncertain. The CDR3 extends over 15 amino acids. In germline, CDR1 is SGHNT, CDR2 YENEEA. Trimming removed 1 base at V and 2 bases at J, with 12 bases between. The CDR3 bases are TGTGCCAGCAGCTTAGGTACACAGTTTGCCTACGAGCAGTACTTC. Protein sequence: CASSLGTQFAYEQYF.